These 23 T cell receptor beta chains originate from one sample sequenced in a study of shared clonotypes between healthy human individuals. Only in-frame clones appear in the TCRdb table, and some are missing; sequencing was by immunoSEQ multiplex PCR. The sample includes about 1.1 million clones, about 80% of them seen just once. Sample: memory CD4+ T cells from PBMCs. Specified subset: CD45RA-negative fraction. The receptors here all came from a young man in good health. Some clones in this sample may be carry-over from other donors' samples.

The V and J genes are TRBV10-3 and TRBJ2-7, with D possibly being TRBD1 (5 bases). The V end was cut by 7 bases, the J end by 0 bases, with 7 bases between. The CDR3 sequence is 12 residues long. From germline, CDR1 is ENHRY and CDR2 SYGVKD. The CDR3 loop is CAIKTASYEQYF. DNA for the CDR3: TGTGCCATCAAGACAGCCTCCTACGAGCAGTACTTC.

This clone occurred many times. This CDR3 is also generated by other DNA sequences in the sample. For the CDR3, the DNA is TGTGCCAGCGGGGGTCAGGGCACCTACGAGCAGTACTTC. This sequence encodes CASGGQGTYEQYF. J is TRBJ2-7 and V is TRBV2; D tentatively reads TRBD1 or TRBD2 (5 bases each). V lost 8 bases to trimming and J lost 2 bases, with 13 bases between them. Germline assignment: CDR1 SNHLY and CDR2 FYNNEI. There are 13 residues in the CDR3.

This chain uses TRBV28 with TRBJ1-5; 7 nucleotides agree with TRBD1. Trimming cost V 7 bases and J 6 bases; bases outside gene matches: 15. CDR3 length equals 16 residues. The V gene's germline CDR1 is MDHEN and CDR2 SYDVKM. The CDR3 DNA reads as TGTGCCAGCACCTCCGGAGGAGGGGGCGTATTTCAGCCCCAGCATTTT. This sequence encodes CASTSGGGGVFQPQHF.

The chain uses TRBV10-3 and TRBJ2-5; D might be TRBD1 (6 bases). Germline V lookup: CDR1 ENHRY, CDR2 SYGVKD. The V end was cut by 11 bases, the J end by 2 bases, with 15 bases between. The CDR3 runs 13 residues. As DNA, the CDR3 is TGTGCCGCCAGGGGCAGGGAACAAGAGACCCAGTACTTC. Translated: CAARGREQETQYF.

V gene TRBV6-1 combines with J gene TRBJ2-7; TRBD1 might be the D (5 bases). V was clipped by 1 base and J by 4 bases, with 17 bases between them. The CDR3 has 16 residues. Germline V lookup: CDR1 MNHNS, CDR2 SASEGT. The CDR3 loop is CASSEDVSTAPYEQYF. Written as DNA, the CDR3 is TGTGCCAGCAGTGAAGATGTTTCGACAGCACCTTACGAGCAGTACTTC.

The genes are TRBV6-6 and TRBJ2-5, with 9 positions matching TRBD2. The germline V gene has CDR1 MNHNY and CDR2 SVGAGI (reference sequence). The CDR3 has 15 residues. V lost 4 bases to trimming and J lost 2 bases; unmatched junction nucleotides: 5. CDR3 DNA: TGTGCCAGCAGTTGGGGTAGCGGGAGACAAGAGACCCAGTACTTC. It translates to CASSWGSGRQETQYF.

The chain joins TRBV4-2 to TRBJ1-2, with 8 bases that match TRBD1. CDR1 is LGHNA, CDR2 YNFKEQ, per germline. CDR3 length: 17 amino acids. With 4 bases clipped from V and 2 bases from J, the junction kept 12 bases outside the gene matches. CDR3 in amino acids: CASSPEFRTGSNYGYTF. The CDR3, as DNA: TGTGCCAGCAGCCCTGAGTTTAGGACAGGGTCCAACTATGGCTACACCTTC.

The genes are TRBV11-2 and TRBJ2-1; no clear D. This CDR3 is built from 12 residues. V was pared by 5 bases and J by 7 bases, with 9 bases between. The germline V gene encodes CDR1 SGHAT and CDR2 FQNNGV. CDR3 sequence (DNA): TGTGCCAGCAGCGTGGACCGAAATGAGCAGTTCTTC. Protein: CASSVDRNEQFF.

The V gene is TRBV5-1, the J gene TRBJ2-7; 7 nucleotides align to TRBD1. With 4 bases clipped from V and 2 bases from J, the junction kept 12 bases outside the gene matches. In germline, CDR1 is SGHRS, CDR2 YFSETQ. CDR3 length: 16 residues. CDR3 nucleotides: TGCGCCAGCAGCCAGACACCACAGGGGCCCACCTACGAGCAGTACTTC. It encodes CASSQTPQGPTYEQYF.

The chain combines TRBV5-1 with TRBJ2-7; the match to TRBD1 covers 7 bases. Losses at the gene ends were 1 base for V and 5 bases for J; bases not matched to a gene: 9. In germline, CDR1 is SGHRS, CDR2 YFSETQ. The CDR3 length is 15 residues. The CDR3, as DNA: TGCGCCAGCAGCTTGTGGACAGGAAGGGAGAACGAGCAGTACTTC. Translation: CASSLWTGRENEQYF.

Concerning this clone itself: Distinct nucleotide sequences in the sample also encode this CDR3. The chain carries TRBV29-1 and TRBJ2-3, with a weak D call TRBD2 (5 bases). The CDR3 runs to 12 residues. CDR1 and CDR2 (germline): SQVTM, ANQGSEA. V dropped 6 bases and J dropped 4 bases, with 11 bases sitting between them. The CDR3 sequence: CSVERGADTQYF. The CDR3 DNA sequence: TGCAGCGTCGAACGGGGTGCAGATACGCAGTATTTT.

About this clone: The sample has other DNA sequences that encode this CDR3 too. The chain links TRBV5-1 to TRBJ1-1; 11 bases are a match to TRBD1. The CDR3 is made up of 14 amino acids. Germline CDR1 and CDR2: SGHRS and YFSETQ. Trimming took 3 bases from V and 5 from J; bases not matched to a gene: 3. CDR3 residues: CASSSGTGGTEAFF. CDR3 in DNA: TGCGCCAGCAGCTCCGGGACAGGGGGGACTGAAGCTTTCTTT.

V usage is TRBV5-6 and J usage is TRBJ1-1; weak D call: TRBD1 (6 bases). Looked up from germline, CDR1 is SGHDT and CDR2 is YYEEEE. Trimming left V 6 bases short and J 0 bases short, with 9 bases between. The CDR3 is 13 residues long. The DNA of the CDR3 is TGTGCCAGCAACAGGGAGATGAACACTGAAGCTTTCTTT. As protein: CASNREMNTEAFF.

V is TRBV6-6 and J is TRBJ2-6; no definite D call. The CDR3 runs 13 residues. From germline, CDR1 is MNHNY and CDR2 SVGAGI (reference sequence). V was shortened by 8 bases and J by 3 bases, with 8 bases between the two germline ends. In nucleotides, the CDR3 is TGTGCCAGCCGGGCGAGTGGGGCCAACGTCCTGACTTTC. Translation: CASRASGANVLTF.

This clone has just a few counts. Other DNA sequences from this sample encode an identical CDR3 as well. The V gene is TRBV28, the J gene TRBJ2-1, with 8 positions matching TRBD1. V trimming: 8 bases; J trimming: 5 bases; junction bases outside the gene matches: 8. In germline, CDR1 is MDHEN, CDR2 SYDVKM. This CDR3 has 14 residues. CDR3 DNA sequence: TGTGCCAGCTCGACCCCGGGACAGGACAATGAGCAGTTCTTC. Translation gives CASSTPGQDNEQFF. The full variable domain, its missing parts supplied by reference TRBV28 and TRBJ2-1, is DVKVTQSSRYLVKRTGEKVFLECVQDMDHENMFWYRQDPGLGLRLIYFSYDVKMKEKGDIPEGYSVSREKKERFSLILESASTNQTSMYLCASSTPGQDNEQFFGPGTRLTVL.

J is TRBJ2-7 and V is TRBV5-4, with unresolved D. This CDR3 has 14 residues. Trimming took off 2 bases at V and 2 bases at J, with 11 bases between the two ends. From germline, CDR1 is SGHNT and CDR2 YYREEE (reference sequence). This CDR3 is CASSFRKGTYEQYF. The CDR3 region has the DNA TGTGCCAGCAGCTTCCGGAAGGGCACCTACGAGCAGTACTTC.

This clone occurred a few times. The same CDR3 also results from other DNA sequences found in this sample. The chain employs TRBV30 and TRBJ1-5, with D possibly TRBD1 on 6 matching bases. Germline V gene sequence: CDR1 GTSNPN, CDR2 SVGIG (reference sequence). V dropped 1 base and J dropped 5 bases, with 9 bases sitting between them. The CDR3 has 13 residues. CDR3 in amino acids: CAWSGQADQPQHF. CDR3 DNA: TGTGCCTGGAGTGGACAGGCTGATCAGCCCCAGCATTTT.

This clone was detected only once. The gene calls are TRBV28 and TRBJ2-1; 9 positions match TRBD1. CDR1 MDHEN and CDR2 SYDVKM come from the germline V gene. This CDR3 has 15 amino acids. Losses at the gene ends were 5 bases for V and 3 bases for J; bases not matched to a gene: 5. In DNA, the CDR3 is TGTGCCAGCAGTCCTACAGGGGGCAACTACAATGAGCAGTTCTTC. As protein: CASSPTGGNYNEQFF.

The chain recombines TRBV5-1 with TRBJ2-2; D gene ambiguous. The CDR3 is made up of 14 amino acids. Trimming shortened V by 1 base and J by 8 bases, and 12 bases separated the two germline ends. The V gene's germline CDR1 is SGHRS and CDR2 YFSETQ. The CDR3 is CASSLIVSAGELFF. For the CDR3, the DNA is TGCGCCAGCAGCTTGATCGTGAGTGCGGGGGAGCTGTTTTTT.

This rearrangement joins TRBV2 to TRBJ2-2, with TRBD2 identical over 13 bases. Per germline, CDR1 SNHLY and CDR2 FYNNEI. Trimming at V came to 5 bases and at J to 5 bases, leaving 8 bases not matched to a gene. The CDR3 loop spans 17 amino acids. The CDR3: CASSRPGTSGKTGELFF. Written as DNA, the CDR3 is TGTGCCAGCAGTCGTCCCGGGACTAGCGGGAAAACCGGGGAGCTGTTTTTT.

The chain links TRBV28 to TRBJ1-6; D perhaps matches TRBD1 (6 bases). Germline V gene sequence: CDR1 MDHEN, CDR2 SYDVKM. The CDR3 loop spans 15 amino acids. The V end was cut by 11 bases, the J end by 6 bases, with 20 bases between. CDR3 in amino acids: CAGGYQGQPNSPLHF. CDR3 in DNA: TGTGCCGGGGGCTACCAGGGGCAGCCTAATTCACCCCTCCACTTT. Filled out from reference TRBV28 and TRBJ1-6, the complete variable domain reads DVKVTQSSRYLVKRTGEKVFLECVQDMDHENMFWYRQDPGLGLRLIYFSYDVKMKEKGDIPEGYSVSREKKERFSLILESASTNQTSMYLCAGGYQGQPNSPLHFGNGTRLTVT.

The table lists this clone with a count of one. V and J are TRBV6-1 and TRBJ2-7, with 9 bases identical to TRBD1. Germline loops: CDR1 MNHNS, CDR2 SASEGT. The CDR3 contains 14 residues. The junction had 6 bases not matched to a gene; V was cut back by 6 bases and J by 3 bases. The chain's CDR3 is CASRERDRDYEQYF. The CDR3 bases are TGTGCCAGCAGAGAAAGGGACAGGGACTACGAGCAGTACTTC.

The rearrangement joins TRBV7-3 to TRBJ2-1; D remains unclear. The CDR3 is 15 residues long. Trimming removed 1 base at V and 2 bases at J, with 9 bases between. CDR1 and CDR2 from the germline V gene are SGHTA and FQGTGA. The CDR3 is CASSLMADTYNEQFF. The CDR3 DNA reads TGTGCCAGCAGCTTAATGGCGGATACCTACAATGAGCAGTTCTTC.